This T cell receptor beta chain originates from a study of neurological immune-mediated disorders (dated 2019 in TCRdb). Context from the whole study: Peripheral blood TCR-beta repertoires from HTLV-I-associated myelopathy (HAM/TSP) patients, multiple sclerosis patients and healthy controls were compared by UMI-based sequencing. Longitudinal samples, technical triplicates and paired sorted CD4+ and CD8+ T-cell subsets, alongside PBMC samples, were included among the approximately 100 TCR-beta libraries. The cohort included about 70 subjects: roughly 14 with HAM/TSP, roughly 34 with multiple sclerosis, and approximately 20 healthy controls. Longitudinal HAM/TSP donors and healthy donors each had 3 time-points at intervals of roughly 3-40 months.

On the study overall, not on this receptor specifically: The highest TCR clonal expansion was observed in HAM/TSP patients, whereas the lowest was observed in MS patients, even when compared with healthy controls. No identical CDR3 amino acid sequences were found to be shared among expanded clones across subjects, suggesting that TCR-beta repertoires were private in all groups.

cDNA synthesis used template-switch 5'RACE with a primer carrying a 10-nucleotide random unique molecular identifier tagging each TCR transcript. Each sequencing run produced over 200 million TCR-beta sequences covering 15-18 subjects. The RNeasy kit was used for extraction of total RNA. The KAPA Real-time Library Amplification kit was used to amplify TCR-beta VDJ regions with primers for the TCR constant region and the 5'RACE anchor. A first PCR added sample indexes and Illumina adaptors, and a second PCR then raised library yield. After purification with Ampure beads, the TCR product of roughly 650 bp was size-selected on a 2% E-gel SizeSelection system. Before pooling, library quality was assessed on a Bioanalyzer, concentration was determined with Qubit, and library quantification was performed with the Kapa Library Quantification kit. Paired-end 2 x 150 bp sequencing of the libraries was performed on an Illumina HiSeq 2500. To increase sequence diversity, roughly 25-31% phiX was spiked into each library pool. For the original study's pipeline: The UMI-based MiGEC pipeline processed quality-filtered reads and removed over 85% of raw TCR sequences during error correction. IMGT germline references were used for aligning VDJ genes, and each clonotype was defined as a unique CDR3 amino acid sequence together with its V-J genes. Clonal expansion, Shannon diversity and CDR3 relatedness were evaluated with VDJtools (CalcPairwiseDistances, ClusterSamples), while phylogenetic trees were built in CLCbio workbench. Clones with at least 8 unique UMIs were defined as expanded, with this threshold being based on coefficient-of-variation modelling across technical triplicates. Clones were called with MiXCR by TCRdb after fastp trimmed the public reads at Q25, and only in-frame beta chains were retained. Rows are combined by CDR3 protein, so each entry shows the most common genes and DNA. None of the V and J calls come from the authors' own analysis; TCRdb made them. The sample has 55,000 to 70,000 distinct CDR3 sequences on record, roughly 10% of them singletons. Clones ranked in the top ten supply 6.6% of the sample.

There are 15 amino acids in the CDR3, from cysteine to phenylalanine inclusive. The entry retains the CDR3 DNA only, 45 bases that are in frame from base 1. CDR1 and CDR2, looked up from the germline V gene, are SQVTM and ANQGSEA. Cut back by 0 bases and 4 bases, the V and J ends lie 15 bases apart. The time point label for this specimen denotes: longitudinal time-point 1 (baseline). Unsorted PBMC libraries were generated from 2 million PBMCs stored in RNAlater at -80 °C until RNA extraction. Peripheral blood was subjected to Ficoll-Hypaque density gradient centrifugation to isolate PBMCs, which were then cryopreserved in liquid nitrogen. In its sample, this clonotype was seen many times. There is no known antigen for this receptor. Base qualities are missing; no much larger clone stands one base away.

Sequences were obtained from PBMCs. The chain is encoded by TRBV29-1 joined to TRBJ1-2, and possibly TRBD1, on 5 matching bases. The TCR sequence derives from a male donor with HTLV-1-associated myelopathy (HAM/TSP). The DNA sequence reads TGCAGCGTTGAAGAAAAATTGGGGCCCTCCTATGGCTACACCTTC. It encodes CSVEEKLGPSYGYTF.